The rows below give T cell receptor beta chains drawn from one sample of a study of T-cell memory formation after mild COVID-19. TCRdb passed the 5' RACE reads through MiXCR, listing each CDR3 protein once. Here the sample spans hundreds of thousands of distinct CDR3 sequences, approximately 21% being singletons. What was sequenced was PBMCs or a T cell subset sorted from them (not recorded which). These receptors were taken from an adult woman who had mild COVID-19 (a few samples of this study predate the infection). Cell type and time point are not known. CDR3s include the opening cysteine and the closing phenylalanine or tryptophan. Fields, in order: V gene, J gene, D gene, clone size, CDR3 DNA, CDR3 protein. The D gene is left open where the match is weak. Clone sizes are given selectively: once, few, many, or a class where the clone is expanded.

v_gene: TRBV4-3; j_gene: TRBJ2-2; d_gene: TRBD2; abundance: few; CDR3nt: TGCGCCAGCAGCCAAGTTTGGGGGAGGGCCCCGGACACCGGGGAGCTGTTTTTT; CDR3aa: CASSQVWGRAPDTGELFF
v_gene: TRBV6-6; j_gene: TRBJ1-1; d_gene: .; abundance: .; CDR3nt: TGTGCCAGCAGTTACTCGACAACTGAAGCTTTCTTT; CDR3aa: CASSYSTTEAFF
v_gene: TRBV6-6; j_gene: TRBJ2-7; d_gene: .; abundance: few; CDR3nt: TGTGCCAGCAGCCGCCCCGGGGCCGAGCAGTACTTC; CDR3aa: CASSRPGAEQYF
v_gene: TRBV27; j_gene: TRBJ2-6; d_gene: .; abundance: many; CDR3nt: TGTGCCAGCAGTTTAAGGGCAACCTCTGGGGCCAACGTCCTGACTTTC; CDR3aa: CASSLRATSGANVLTF
v_gene: TRBV7-2; j_gene: TRBJ1-2; d_gene: .; abundance: .; CDR3nt: TGTGCCAGCAGCCTAGCCTTGGGCTACACCTTC; CDR3aa: CASSLALGYTF
v_gene: TRBV4-3; j_gene: TRBJ1-3; d_gene: TRBD1; abundance: few; CDR3nt: TGCGCCAGCAGCCAAGATATGGGGACAGCCTCTGGAAACACCATATATTTT; CDR3aa: CASSQDMGTASGNTIYF
v_gene: TRBV20-1; j_gene: TRBJ1-2; d_gene: .; abundance: .; CDR3nt: TGCAGTCTCGGGGAGGCCGTCTATGGCTACACCTTC; CDR3aa: CSLGEAVYGYTF
v_gene: TRBV27; j_gene: TRBJ2-1; d_gene: .; abundance: few; CDR3nt: TGTGCCACCGCCTCCCCAGGCAGACGCGTAAATGAGCAGTTCTTC; CDR3aa: CATASPGRRVNEQFF
v_gene: TRBV15; j_gene: TRBJ2-5; d_gene: TRBD2; abundance: .; CDR3nt: TGTGCCACCAGCAGAGATCCGGGATTGACTAGCGGGAGATGGGAGACCCAGTACTTC; CDR3aa: CATSRDPGLTSGRWETQYF
v_gene: TRBV5-1; j_gene: TRBJ2-1; d_gene: .; abundance: .; CDR3nt: TGCGCCAGCAGCCCCCCGAGTAATGAGCAGTTCTTC; CDR3aa: CASSPPSNEQFF
v_gene: TRBV6-5; j_gene: TRBJ1-3; d_gene: TRBD1; abundance: .; CDR3nt: TGTGCCAGCAGTTTGTATCATGGGACAGGTAGCTCTGGAAACACCATATATTTT; CDR3aa: CASSLYHGTGSSGNTIYF
v_gene: TRBV10-3; j_gene: TRBJ2-7; d_gene: .; abundance: .; CDR3nt: TGTGCCATCAGTGAGTCACCGGAAGGGGACTCCGAGCAGTACTTC; CDR3aa: CAISESPEGDSEQYF
v_gene: TRBV11-2; j_gene: TRBJ2-7; d_gene: TRBD2; abundance: few; CDR3nt: TGTGCCAGCAGCTTAGAGCTAGCGGGAGGAATCAGCTCCTACGAGCAGTACTTC; CDR3aa: CASSLELAGGISSYEQYF
v_gene: TRBV12-3/TRBV12-4; j_gene: TRBJ2-1; d_gene: .; abundance: few; CDR3nt: TGTGCCAGCAGTCCAGATCGGGACCACGTTCCCTACAATGAGCAGTTCTTC; CDR3aa: CASSPDRDHVPYNEQFF
v_gene: TRBV5-1; j_gene: TRBJ2-7; d_gene: TRBD2; abundance: few; CDR3nt: TGCGCCAGCAGCTTTAGCGGGAGACCCCCATTACACGAGCAGTACTTC; CDR3aa: CASSFSGRPPLHEQYF
v_gene: TRBV15; j_gene: TRBJ2-1; d_gene: .; abundance: few; CDR3nt: TGTGCCACCAGCGGGGATTCTGTAGATGAGCAGTTCTTC; CDR3aa: CATSGDSVDEQFF
v_gene: TRBV7-9; j_gene: TRBJ2-7; d_gene: TRBD2; abundance: .; CDR3nt: TGTGCCAGCTTCGAGACTAGCGGGGGACCCTACGAGCAGTACTTC; CDR3aa: CASFETSGGPYEQYF
v_gene: TRBV30; j_gene: TRBJ2-2; d_gene: TRBD1; abundance: few; CDR3nt: TGTGCCTGGAGTGTAGGTCAGGGGGACACCGGGGAGCTGTTTTTT; CDR3aa: CAWSVGQGDTGELFF
v_gene: TRBV5-1; j_gene: TRBJ1-1; d_gene: .; abundance: few; CDR3nt: TGCGCCAGCAGCTTCGGTCCAGACACTGAAGCTTTCTTT; CDR3aa: CASSFGPDTEAFF
v_gene: TRBV5-1; j_gene: TRBJ1-1; d_gene: .; abundance: .; CDR3nt: TGCGCCAGCGTCTCGTCCGACAGACTGAACACTGAAGCTTTCTTT; CDR3aa: CASVSSDRLNTEAFF
v_gene: TRBV23-1; j_gene: TRBJ1-6; d_gene: .; abundance: .; CDR3nt: TGCGCCAGCAGTCAATTTATGGCACCCCTCCACTTT; CDR3aa: CASSQFMAPLHF
v_gene: TRBV4-1; j_gene: TRBJ2-7; d_gene: TRBD1; abundance: few; CDR3nt: TGCGCCAGCCGCCCAACAGGGGGCTACGAGCAGTACTTC; CDR3aa: CASRPTGGYEQYF
v_gene: TRBV24-1; j_gene: TRBJ1-5; d_gene: .; abundance: .; CDR3nt: TGTGCCACCAGTGACACCGGGACCCAAAATCAGCCCCAGCATTTT; CDR3aa: CATSDTGTQNQPQHF
v_gene: TRBV29-1; j_gene: TRBJ2-3; d_gene: TRBD2; abundance: .; CDR3nt: TGCAGCGTTGGGACTAGCTGGAGCACAGATACGCAGTATTTT; CDR3aa: CSVGTSWSTDTQYF
v_gene: TRBV5-1; j_gene: TRBJ1-6; d_gene: TRBD1; abundance: few; CDR3nt: TGCGCCAGCAGCTTGGACAGGGGAGGATTATCACCCCTCCACTTT; CDR3aa: CASSLDRGGLSPLHF
v_gene: TRBV20-1; j_gene: TRBJ2-7; d_gene: .; abundance: .; CDR3nt: TGCAGTGCTAGACAAGAGCGCGAGCAGTACTTC; CDR3aa: CSARQEREQYF
v_gene: TRBV24-1; j_gene: TRBJ2-7; d_gene: .; abundance: few; CDR3nt: TGTGCCACCAGTGATTCGCGGACAAACTACGAGCAGTACTTC; CDR3aa: CATSDSRTNYEQYF
v_gene: TRBV29-1; j_gene: TRBJ1-1; d_gene: .; abundance: .; CDR3nt: TGCAGCGTTCAATCCCACCAGAAGCGTAGCACTGAAGCTTTCTTT; CDR3aa: CSVQSHQKRSTEAFF
v_gene: TRBV5-1; j_gene: TRBJ1-2; d_gene: .; abundance: many; CDR3nt: TGCGCCAGCAGCCCGGATGGGGGTATCGGTGGCTACACCTTC; CDR3aa: CASSPDGGIGGYTF
v_gene: TRBV5-1; j_gene: TRBJ2-6; d_gene: .; abundance: many; CDR3nt: TGCGCCAGCAGCTTGGCAATTCTGGCTGGGGCCAACGTCCTGACTTTC; CDR3aa: CASSLAILAGANVLTF
v_gene: TRBV7-8; j_gene: TRBJ2-5; d_gene: TRBD1; abundance: many; CDR3nt: TGTGCCAGCAGCTCTAAACAGGGGGCTTTTTTAGAGACCCAGTACTTC; CDR3aa: CASSSKQGAFLETQYF
v_gene: TRBV5-1; j_gene: TRBJ1-4; d_gene: TRBD1; abundance: few; CDR3nt: TGCGCCAGCAAAAAGGACAGGGGAAATGAAAAACTGTTTTTT; CDR3aa: CASKKDRGNEKLFF
v_gene: TRBV28; j_gene: TRBJ2-5; d_gene: .; abundance: few; CDR3nt: TGTGCCAGCAGCCTCCCCGGCGGGAAAGAGACCCAGTACTTC; CDR3aa: CASSLPGGKETQYF
v_gene: TRBV3-1; j_gene: TRBJ1-3; d_gene: .; abundance: few; CDR3nt: TGTGCCAGCAGCCAAGGGGGATTGAGGGGAAACACCATATATTTT; CDR3aa: CASSQGGLRGNTIYF
v_gene: TRBV9; j_gene: TRBJ2-7; d_gene: .; abundance: .; CDR3nt: TGTGCCAGCAGCCCAAGCGGAAAGACCTACGAGCAGTACTTC; CDR3aa: CASSPSGKTYEQYF
v_gene: TRBV7-9; j_gene: TRBJ2-1; d_gene: TRBD2; abundance: .; CDR3nt: TGTGCCAGCAGCCAGGGCCCTAGCGGGGGTTATGAGCAGTTCTTC; CDR3aa: CASSQGPSGGYEQFF
v_gene: TRBV18; j_gene: TRBJ1-1; d_gene: .; abundance: .; CDR3nt: TGTGCCAGCTCACAGGGCCAAAGTGGCACTGAAGCTTTCTTT; CDR3aa: CASSQGQSGTEAFF
v_gene: TRBV29-1; j_gene: TRBJ2-7; d_gene: .; abundance: few; CDR3nt: TGCAGCGTTGATATGGGACAAGCTTACGAGCAGTACTTC; CDR3aa: CSVDMGQAYEQYF
v_gene: TRBV2; j_gene: TRBJ2-2; d_gene: .; abundance: .; CDR3nt: TGTGCCACCCGTAGGGGCGCGAACACCGGGGAGCTGTTTTTT; CDR3aa: CATRRGANTGELFF
v_gene: TRBV12-3/TRBV12-4; j_gene: TRBJ2-1; d_gene: TRBD2; abundance: few; CDR3nt: TGTGCCAGCGGGAATAGCGGGGGCTACAATGAGCAGTTCTTC; CDR3aa: CASGNSGGYNEQFF
v_gene: TRBV20-1; j_gene: TRBJ2-6; d_gene: .; abundance: .; CDR3nt: TGCAGTGCTAGAGGGTTCTCTGGGGCCAACGTCCTGACTTTC; CDR3aa: CSARGFSGANVLTF
v_gene: TRBV6-2/TRBV6-3; j_gene: TRBJ1-2; d_gene: .; abundance: few; CDR3nt: TGTGCCAGCAGGGGGCTGGACTATGGCTACACCTTC; CDR3aa: CASRGLDYGYTF
v_gene: TRBV30; j_gene: TRBJ2-7; d_gene: TRBD2; abundance: .; CDR3nt: TGTGCCTGGAGTAACATAGCGGGACCCAACGAGCAGTACTTC; CDR3aa: CAWSNIAGPNEQYF
v_gene: TRBV7-9; j_gene: TRBJ2-7; d_gene: TRBD1; abundance: .; CDR3nt: TGTGCCAGCAGCTCCCATTTACAGGGGTACCGCTACGAGCAGTACTTC; CDR3aa: CASSSHLQGYRYEQYF
v_gene: TRBV4-2; j_gene: TRBJ2-5; d_gene: TRBD2; abundance: .; CDR3nt: TGTGCCAGCAGCCAAGGGGCTAGCGGTTCCCAAGAGACCCAGTACTTC; CDR3aa: CASSQGASGSQETQYF